The T cell receptor (beta chain) under discussion was sequenced for a study of blood T cell repertoires in COVID-19. Per the authors' pipeline: It was from reference gene primer amplification that nucleated cell counts were estimated. This table comes from immunoSEQ multiplex PCR, and its TCRdb copy is limited to in-frame clones, with some not included. The D gene and trimming were derived from the DNA, and the V and J assignments and clone size from that table. The sample carries roughly 380,000 clones, about 91% recorded once. This TCR was sampled from a woman aged 40 to 50 with COVID-19, enrolled during active disease. Sequencing was performed on peripheral blood.

DNA for the CDR3: TGCGCCAGCAGCCAAGAATTAGCCAGGGGCGTAAACACCATATATTTT. It specifies CASSQELARGVNTIYF. The chain is built from TRBV4-3 and TRBJ1-3, with D maybe TRBD1 (6 bases). V was shortened by 0 bases and J by 6 bases, with 15 bases between the two germline ends. The CDR3 runs 16 residues. The V gene's germline CDR1 is LGHNA and CDR2 YSLEER.